There are a few counts of the clone carrying this T cell receptor beta chain. The record originates from a study of blood T cell repertoires in COVID-19. At the level of the study: Spain, Italy and the United States supplied samples that represented acute and convalescent COVID-19. In each case, the material was cDNA or gDNA derived from T cells, B-cell-depleted T cells, or PBMCs.

The CDR3 spans 17 residues. Germline trimming cut 6 bases from V and 5 bases from J; bases unmatched to any gene: 17. Germline values: CDR1 ENHRY, CDR2 SYGVKD. Authors' methods: Amplification with reference gene primers provided the estimates of nucleated cell counts. Clones were sequenced by immunoSEQ multiplex PCR, and TCRdb holds only the in-frame ones, with some missing. V and J calls and clone size come straight from that table; D and trimming were deduced from the DNA. The table has about 90,000 clones, approximately 76% seen once. The sequenced sample consisted of peripheral blood. V usage is TRBV10-3 and J usage is TRBJ2-7; 9 nucleotides match TRBD2. The source of this sequence is a man aged 70 or older with acute or convalescent COVID-19. The CDR3 nucleotides read TGTGCCATCAGCCCGAAAAGTAGCGGGAGAAGGTTCGACGAGCAGTACTTC. This gives the protein CAISPKSSGRRFDEQYF.